This T cell receptor beta chain was captured in a study of blood T cell repertoires in COVID-19. Whole-study context: COVID-19 samples from acute and convalescent phases originated in the United States, Italy and Spain. Nucleic acid was either cDNA or gDNA, and it came from T cells, B-cell-depleted T cells, or PBMCs.

Germline-derived CDR1 and CDR2 are LGHDT and YNNKEL (reference sequence). V shed 4 bases and J shed 5 bases, with 8 bases lying between them. The CDR3 has 12 residues. The protocol was immunoSEQ multiplex PCR, while the TCRdb copy is restricted to in-frame clones and leaves out a portion. The data show a few hundred thousand clones, 70% to 90% seen once. This clonotype was sampled from a man aged 18 to 29 with active or convalescent COVID-19. The V gene is TRBV3-1 (or the pseudogene TRBV3-2), the J gene TRBJ1-2; D remains ambiguous. The sequenced material came from peripheral blood. The CDR3 DNA sequence: TGTGCCAGCAGCCCCGGGGAGTATGGCTACACCTTC. Residues: CASSPGEYGYTF.